This T cell receptor beta chain was sequenced during a study of blood T cell repertoires in COVID-19 (dated by TCRdb to the early 2020s). Regarding the research as a whole: The collaborator samples originated in the United States, Italy and Spain and spanned the acute and convalescent phases of COVID-19. The repertoires were released in a freely available public database meant as a resource for research on the immune response to SARS-CoV-2. The dataset comprised deeply sampled blood TCRbeta repertoires from subjects exposed to, actively infected with, or recovered from COVID-19. The material from the prospective study consisted of cDNA or gDNA derived from T cells, B-cell-depleted T cells, or PBMCs. Samples came from the ongoing ImmuneRACE study (first 160 participants) plus 1,254 subjects from 6 global collaborators. HLA class I and class II types, where available, came from metadata supplied by the sample provider rather than from assay-based typing. Nearly every sample came with metadata listing a de-identified subject ID, COVID-19 status, age in years and sex.

A second Seattle source provided samples from volunteer blood donors who had recovered from COVID-19. Collaborating institutions collected whole blood in K2EDTA tubes following their own protocols. Collaborator samples were shipped for TCRbeta analysis as frozen whole blood, isolated PBMCs, or DNA extracted from either sample type. The immunoSEQ Assay, a bias-controlled multiplex PCR, was used to amplify TCRbeta CDR3 regions from genomic DNA. The published analysis was carried out like this. The number of nucleated cells in each sample was estimated from the amplification of reference gene primers within the assay. To quantify the absolute abundance of each unique TCRbeta CDR3 rearrangement, sequence reads were collapsed and filtered. For each sample, productive Simpson clonality was calculated as the square root of Simpson's diversity index over productive rearrangements. The table was pulled from immuneACCESS by TCRdb, which kept in-frame rearrangements only. Such tables lose some clones; where checked, under half of the loss comes from unresolved V genes, and the rest has no known cause. That table furnishes V, J and clone size, whereas the DNA furnished D and trimming. The sample table records 250,000 or so clones; 84% of these occur just once. The ten biggest clones cover 2% to 2.5% of the sample.

Here is what the overall study found, with its caveats: Clinical and demographic metadata were provided uncurated, with the amount varying by source and participant.

A word on this clone: The clone's antigen remains unknown. Base qualities are not at hand, and no much larger clone is one base apart.

The V and J ends are trimmed by 4 bases and 2 bases, leaving 17 bases between them. CDR1 and CDR2, per the germline V gene, are ENHRY and SYGVKD. Its CDR3 holds 16 amino acids, cysteine through phenylalanine. This entry keeps only the CDR3 DNA: 48 bases, framed from base 1. Material for sequencing was peripheral blood. The TCR comes from a man aged 35 to 55 who had recovered from COVID-19. This chain joins TRBV10-3 to TRBJ2-5; possibly the D gene is TRBD1, per 5 matching bases. The CDR3 has the sequence CAISAYPETAQETQYF. The sequence in DNA is TGTGCCATCAGTGCCTACCCCGAGACAGCTCAAGAGACCCAGTACTTC.